In this sample, the clone carrying this T cell receptor (beta chain) turned up a few times. Its matching antigen is unknown. This sample is part of a study of graft-versus-host responses after intestinal transplantation. About the research overall: Isolated intestinal, liver-intestinal, or multivisceral transplants had been given to the recipients. Findings and limits, study-wide: The recipient marrow held GvH clones, and some of them showed up first in ileum or blood. Subjects displaying graft-donor T cell macrochimerism possessed elevated graft-versus-host to host-versus-graft clonal ratios inside allografts.

The protocol was immunoSEQ multiplex PCR, while the TCRdb copy is restricted to in-frame clones and leaves out a portion. The sample shows around 67,000 clones, 90% of them seen only once. Germline CDR1 is SEHNR and CDR2 is FQNEAQ (reference sequence). The CDR3 consists of 16 residues. Trimming cost V 1 base and J 0 bases, with 12 bases left between them. The specimen was unstimulated CD8+ T cells sorted from spleen or lymph node cells, collected before transplant. This clonotype originated in a human donor who was the organ donor for an intestinal transplant. V and J are TRBV7-9 and TRBJ1-2; D remains ambiguous. CDR3 in DNA: TGTGCCAGCAGCTTAGTCCTCCAAACAGCTAACTATGGCTACACCTTC. It yields the protein CASSLVLQTANYGYTF. The full variable domain, rest sourced from reference TRBV7-9 and TRBJ1-2, is DTGVSQNPRHKITKRGQNVTFRCDPISEHNRLYWYRQTLGQGPEFLTYFQNEAQLEKSRLLSDRFSAERPKGSFSTLEIQRTEQGDSAMYLCASSLVLQTANYGYTFGSGTRLTVV.